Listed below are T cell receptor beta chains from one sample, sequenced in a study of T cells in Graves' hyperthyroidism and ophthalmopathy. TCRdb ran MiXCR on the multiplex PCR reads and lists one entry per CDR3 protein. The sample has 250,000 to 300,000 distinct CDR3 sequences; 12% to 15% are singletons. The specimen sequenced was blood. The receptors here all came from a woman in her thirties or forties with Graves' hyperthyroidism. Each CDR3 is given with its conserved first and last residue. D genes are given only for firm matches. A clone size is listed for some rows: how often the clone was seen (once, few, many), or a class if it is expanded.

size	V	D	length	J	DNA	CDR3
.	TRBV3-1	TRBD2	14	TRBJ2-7	TGTGCCAGCAGCTTCCGGACTAGCGGCTACGAGCAGTACTTC	CASSFRTSGYEQYF
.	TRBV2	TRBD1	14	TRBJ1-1	TGTGCCAGCGCTCCGGACAGGGTGGGGACTGAAGCTTTCTTT	CASAPDRVGTEAFF
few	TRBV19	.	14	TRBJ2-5	TGTGCCAGTAGTCCCGACAGGTCCAGAGAGACCCAGTACTTC	CASSPDRSRETQYF
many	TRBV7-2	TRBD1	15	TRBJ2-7	TGTGCCAGCAGCCTGACCGGGACAGGGGCCTACGAGCAGTACTTC	CASSLTGTGAYEQYF
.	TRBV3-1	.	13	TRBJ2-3	TGTGCCAGCAGCCGGTCGAGGGGTAATACGCAGTATTTT	CASSRSRGNTQYF
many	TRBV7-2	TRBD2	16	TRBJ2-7	TGTGCCAGCAGCTTAGTGGGTGGCGGGAGCTCCTACGAGCAGTACTTC	CASSLVGGGSSYEQYF
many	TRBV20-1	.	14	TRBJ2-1	TGCAGTGCTTTCGGGAGATCCATCTACAATGAGCAGTTCTTC	CSAFGRSIYNEQFF
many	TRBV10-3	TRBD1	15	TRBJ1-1	TGTGCCATCAGTGAATACAGGGGGGTCCTCACTGAAGCTTTCTTT	CAISEYRGVLTEAFF
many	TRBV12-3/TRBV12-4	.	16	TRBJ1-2	TGTGCCAGCAGTTTAGGAGAAAGGGTAGGGACTAAAGGCTACACCTTC	CASSLGERVGTKGYTF
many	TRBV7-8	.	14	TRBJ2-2	TGTGCCAGCAGCTACCACTTAGACACCGGGGAGCTGTTTTTT	CASSYHLDTGELFF
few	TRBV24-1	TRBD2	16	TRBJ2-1	TGTGCCACCAGTGACTCCAGACTAGCGGGAGGCAATGAGCAGTTCTTC	CATSDSRLAGGNEQFF
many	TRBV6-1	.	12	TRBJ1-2	TGTGCCAGCAGATGGGAATCCTATGGCTACACCTTC	CASRWESYGYTF
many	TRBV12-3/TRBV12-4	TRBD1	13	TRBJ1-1	TGTGCCAGCAGCCCTGGACAGGGGGCTGAAGCTTTCTTT	CASSPGQGAEAFF
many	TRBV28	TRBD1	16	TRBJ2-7	TGTGCCAGCAGTTTCACCGACAGGGGGGTCCCCTACGAGCAGTACTTC	CASSFTDRGVPYEQYF
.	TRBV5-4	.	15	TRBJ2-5	TGTGCCAGCAGCTTGGAAGGGACAAAGTGGGAGACCCAGTACTTC	CASSLEGTKWETQYF
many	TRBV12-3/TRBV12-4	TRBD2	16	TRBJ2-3	TGTGCCAGCAGTGCCCGACTAGCGGGAGTCACAGATACGCAGTATTTT	CASSARLAGVTDTQYF
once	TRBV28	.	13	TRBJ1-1	TGTGCCAGCAGTTTAGGCTCCAGAACTGAAGCTTTCTTT	CASSLGSRTEAFF
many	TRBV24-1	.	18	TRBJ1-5	TGTGCCACCAGTGATTTGAGTTTGGGGCAGGAAAGCAATCAGCCCCAGCATTTT	CATSDLSLGQESNQPQHF
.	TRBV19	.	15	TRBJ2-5	TGTGCCAGTAGTATTGGGGGGACAGCCCAAGAGACCCAGTACTTC	CASSIGGTAQETQYF
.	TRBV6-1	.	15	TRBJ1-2	TGTGCCAGCAGTGAAGGGCAAGCGCCGGGCCATGGCTACACCTTC	CASSEGQAPGHGYTF
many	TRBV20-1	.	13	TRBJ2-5	TGCAGTGCCCCAGTTCAGGAAAAAGAGACCCAGTACTTC	CSAPVQEKETQYF
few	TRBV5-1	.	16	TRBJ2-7	TGCGCCAGCAGCCCCAACGTGGGGCGGTCCGGGTACGAGCAGTACTTC	CASSPNVGRSGYEQYF
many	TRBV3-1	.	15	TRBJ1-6	TGTGCCAGCAGCCAAGGCAGTATGCGTAATTCACCCCTCCACTTT	CASSQGSMRNSPLHF
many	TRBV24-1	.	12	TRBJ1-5	TGTGCCACCAGTGAACAGGGACAGCCCCAGCATTTT	CATSEQGQPQHF
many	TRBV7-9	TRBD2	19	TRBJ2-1	TGTGCCAGCAGCTTCCCCGGGACTAGCGGGCTTAGCTCCTACAATGAGCAGTTCTTC	CASSFPGTSGLSSYNEQFF